This section outlines one T cell receptor beta chain sequence together with its context. The germline gives CDR1 SGHRS, CDR2 YFSETQ. This CDR3 comprises 14 residues. V lost 5 bases to trimming and J lost 5 bases, with 16 bases between them. The data were taken from a study of metastatic and nonmetastatic thyroid tumors. Among the patients, none had received any treatment before thyroid surgery. TCRdb ran MiXCR on the PCR reads. The sample shows fewer than 25,000 clones, around 21% of them seen only once. The sample was blood. The chain couples TRBV5-1 to TRBJ2-5; D is possibly TRBD1 (5 bases). This clonotype was sampled from a female donor with papillary thyroid cancer or a benign thyroid nodule (not recorded which). Some clones in this sample may be carry-over from other donors' samples. CDR3 sequence: CASRSQGSWETQYF. The CDR3, as DNA: TGCGCCAGCAGGTCTCAGGGATCGTGGGAGACCCAGTACTTC.